This T cell receptor (beta chain) derives from a study of a mutant IDH1 vaccine in newly diagnosed glioma. At the level of the study: Sex among treated patients split around 62% male, roughly 38% female; mean age was around 40 years.

Sample time point: week 35, safety follow-up. Doses of 300 ug of mutant IDH1 20-mer peptide were given with topical imiquimod. V was clipped by 8 bases and J by 2 bases, with 13 bases between them. CDR1 is LNHDA, CDR2 SQIVND, per germline (reference sequence). This CDR3 is 14 amino acids long. Data came from immunoSEQ multiplex PCR; TCRdb stores just in-frame clones and leaves some out. The profile shows 55,000 to 65,000 clones, around 84% of them singletons. In regard to this clone: Its target is unknown.

This chain uses TRBV19 with TRBJ1-3; perhaps TRBD1 as D (5 bases). The receptor's source is a man aged 25 to 40 with glioma. The input for sequencing was PBMCs, taken from a glioma patient whose treatment included an IDH1 peptide vaccine. The CDR3: CASAVQGAGNTIYF. CDR3 nucleotides: TGTGCCAGTGCCGTTCAGGGTGCTGGAAACACCATATATTTT.